These T cell receptor beta chains were read from a single sample in a study of OX40 agonist ivuxolimab in advanced cancers. TCRdb's copy holds only in-frame clones and misses some; the assay was immunoSEQ multiplex PCR. The profile shows 70,000 to 85,000 clones, approximately 80% of them singletons. Specimen: CD4+ or CD8+ T cells sorted from blood, collected in a trial of the OX40 agonist ivuxolimab. The receptors were sampled from an adult with an advanced solid tumor such as melanoma, head and neck, liver or kidney cancer. Each CDR3 is given with its conserved first and last residue. D genes are given only for firm matches. For some rows the clone size is stated as once, few or many, or as a class when expanded; others skip it.

clone size	D gene	J gene	V gene	CDR3 DNA	CDR3 protein
.	.	TRBJ2-1	TRBV14	TGTGCCAGCAGCCAAGATCTCTTGGGACGCTCGCTCGGTGCAAGTCATGAGCAGTTCTTC	CASSQDLLGRSLGASHEQFF
few	TRBD1	TRBJ2-5	TRBV6-5	TGTGCCAGCAGTCCATGGACAGGGGGCCCTGTGGGTCAGTACTTC	CASSPWTGGPVGQYF
.	TRBD2	TRBJ2-1	TRBV27	TGTGCCAGCAGTTCAGCCGTTAGCGGGAGGCCCCCGTACAATGAGCAGTTCTTC	CASSSAVSGRPPYNEQFF
once	.	TRBJ2-7	TRBV11-2	TGTGCCAGCAGCTTAGCGCCACTGGGCGAGCAGTACTTC	CASSLAPLGEQYF
.	.	TRBJ2-5	TRBV4-2	TGTGCCAGCAGCCAAGGGGGGTTTCAAGAGACCCAGTACTTC	CASSQGGFQETQYF
.	TRBD2	TRBJ2-2	TRBV27	TGTGCCAGCCGGACTAGCGGGGTCTCCGGGGAGCTGTTTTTT	CASRTSGVSGELFF
.	.	TRBJ1-1	TRBV28	TGTGCCAGCAGTTCCTCTTCCGGTTGGCCTGTGGACACTGAAGCTTTCTTT	CASSSSSGWPVDTEAFF
.	.	TRBJ1-1	TRBV9	TGTGCCAGCAGCGTAGGAGGCAGGGGGAACACTGAAGCTTTCTTT	CASSVGGRGNTEAFF
.	TRBD2	TRBJ2-5	TRBV7-8	TGTGCCAGCAGCTTAGCGGGTCCTAGCGGGAAGCGGGAGCAGTACTTC	CASSLAGPSGKREQYF
.	.	TRBJ2-1	TRBV5-1	TGCGCCAGCAGCTTGTCGGGAAGCCCTAACAATGAGCAGTTCTTC	CASSLSGSPNNEQFF
.	TRBD1	TRBJ1-5	TRBV7-6	TGTGCCAGCAGCTCAATACAGGGGAGAAGCAATCAGCCCCAGCATTTT	CASSSIQGRSNQPQHF
.	.	TRBJ2-7	TRBV5-4	TGTGCCAGCAGCGATCGGGGAGTCCCACCCTACGAGCAGTACTTC	CASSDRGVPPYEQYF
.	TRBD1	TRBJ1-5	TRBV9	TGTGCCAGCAGCTCAGGGGGGGGAGGCAATCAGCCCCAGCATTTT	CASSSGGGGNQPQHF
.	.	TRBJ2-2	TRBV11-3	TGTGCCAGCAGCGATCCTCGGGGGACCACCGGGGAGCTGTTTTTT	CASSDPRGTTGELFF